Shown below are 20 T cell receptor beta chains from a single sample sequenced in a study of Graves' ophthalmopathy and Graves' hyperthyroidism. The study amplified TCR beta CDR3 regions using RNA transcripts. Following a first-round RT-PCR that used HTBI primers, a second-round multiplex PCR was carried out. TCRdb ran MiXCR on the multiplex PCR reads and lists one entry per CDR3 protein. The sample lists a few hundred thousand distinct CDR3 sequences; 15% to 20% were seen once. The sample consisted of peripheral blood. These receptors all come from an adult man with Graves' ophthalmopathy.

This clonotype was counted at least ten times. V is TRBV6-5 and J is TRBJ2-7; 10 nucleotides align to TRBD2. The CDR3 length is 15 residues. Germline CDR1 reads MNHEY; CDR2 reads SVGAGI. Losses at the gene ends were 6 bases for V and 6 bases for J; bases not matched to a gene: 11. DNA of the CDR3: TGTGCCAGCAGGGGGCTACTAGCGGGAAGGTCCGAGCAGTACTTC. Translating gives CASRGLLAGRSEQYF.

At least ten counts were recorded for this clonotype. The CDR3 region has the DNA TGTGCCAGCAGTTTACGGGACAGGGTGTTTTACGAGCAGTACTTC. This translates into CASSLRDRVFYEQYF. The chain links TRBV28 to TRBJ2-7; 9 nucleotides agree with TRBD1. V shed 2 bases and J 4 bases; nucleotides not matched to a gene: 6. In germline, CDR1 is MDHEN, CDR2 SYDVKM. The CDR3 has 15 residues.

This clonotype was seen at least ten times. This chain joins TRBV6-1 and TRBJ2-7; tentative D call: TRBD1 (6 bases). Trimming pared 2 bases from V and 7 bases from J, leaving 12 bases between. This CDR3 has 13 residues. CDR1 MNHNS and CDR2 SASEGT come from the germline V gene. Written as DNA, the CDR3 is TGTGCCAGCAGTGAAAGAACAGGGCGGGAGCAGTACTTC. Encoded protein: CASSERTGREQYF.

The V gene is TRBV7-2, the J gene TRBJ2-7; D uncertain. Trimming took off 1 base at V and 7 bases at J, with 14 bases between the two ends. This CDR3 has 14 amino acids. In germline, CDR1 is SGHTA, CDR2 FQGNSA. The CDR3 DNA reads as TGTGCCAGCAGCTTAGGTGGCAGACCCGTGGAGCAGTACTTC. This encodes CASSLGGRPVEQYF.

The CDR3 reads CASSHPQREPQETQYF. CDR3 in DNA: TGTGCCAGCAGCCATCCCCAGCGGGAGCCACAAGAGACCCAGTACTTC. The chain carries TRBV4-2 and TRBJ2-5; 8 positions match TRBD2. The V gene end was trimmed by 3 bases and the J gene end by 2 bases; junction bases not matched to a gene: 8. The CDR3 runs to 16 residues. Germline assignment: CDR1 LGHNA and CDR2 YNFKEQ.

The chain employs TRBV6-1 and TRBJ2-2; 10 positions agree with TRBD1. The CDR3 spans 16 residues. Germline V lookup: CDR1 MNHNS, CDR2 SASEGT. V lost 6 bases, J lost 2 bases, and 6 bases stayed unmatched. CDR3 sequence reads: CASSRATGGNTGELFF. Written as DNA, the CDR3 is TGTGCCAGCAGCCGCGCGACAGGGGGCAACACCGGGGAGCTGTTTTTT.

This clonotype was seen many times. The DNA for the CDR3 is TGTGCCAGCAGCTTAGGTGGACTAGCGGGAACGGAGACCCAGTACTTC. It yields the protein CASSLGGLAGTETQYF. V usage is TRBV7-2 and J usage is TRBJ2-5, with 12 bases aligning to TRBD2. Trimming cost V 1 base and J 5 bases; bases outside gene matches: 5. The germline V gene has CDR1 SGHTA and CDR2 FQGNSA. The CDR3 is 16 residues long. The full variable domain, with the rest looked up from reference TRBV7-2 and TRBJ2-5, is GAGVSQSPSNKVTEKGKDVELRCDPISGHTALYWYRQSLGQGLEFLIYFQGNSAPDKSGLPSDRFSAERTGGSVSTLTIQRTQQEDSAVYLCASSLGGLAGTETQYFGPGTRLLVL.

Many counts were recorded for this clonotype. This chain connects TRBV5-1 to TRBJ1-6; D possibly corresponds to TRBD1 (6 bases). V was trimmed by 4 bases and J by 6 bases, leaving 14 bases between them. CDR3 length equals 15 residues. Germline V gene sequence: CDR1 SGHRS, CDR2 YFSETQ. CDR3 in DNA: TGCGCCAGCAGCCCCGCACAGGGACCTAATTCACCCCTCCACTTT. Its protein product is CASSPAQGPNSPLHF.

Ten or more counts support this clonotype. This sequence joins TRBV7-8 and TRBJ2-7, with 10 bases identical to TRBD2. Germline V gene lookup returns CDR1 SGHVS and CDR2 FQNEAQ. The V and J ends lost 5 bases and 3 bases, in that order; junction bases with no gene match: 16. The CDR3 contains 18 residues. The CDR3 DNA reads TGTGCCAGCAGCCTTACGATGGCTAGCGGGAGTCGGGGCTACGAGCAGTACTTC. It translates to CASSLTMASGSRGYEQYF.

This clonotype occurred many times. The CDR3 is CASSLGDFEQYF. The CDR3 DNA reads as TGTGCCAGCAGCCTAGGGGATTTCGAGCAGTACTTC. The chain uses TRBV7-8 and TRBJ2-7; D is possibly TRBD1 (5 bases). Trimming left V 5 bases short and J 6 bases short, with 11 bases between. Germline CDR1 and CDR2: SGHVS and FQNEAQ. The CDR3 has 12 residues.

This clonotype came up many times. The chain recombines TRBV9 with TRBJ1-1; D ambiguous. Germline CDR1 is SGDLS and CDR2 is YYNGEE. Trimming took off 0 bases at V and 1 base at J, with 4 bases between the two ends. The CDR3 consists of 13 residues. Here the CDR3 reads CASSVVQNTEAFF. CDR3 coding DNA: TGTGCCAGCAGCGTAGTACAGAACACTGAAGCTTTCTTT.

This clonotype was counted many times. The chain joins TRBV6-2 or TRBV6-3 to TRBJ2-7, with 10 bases aligning to TRBD2. Germline V CDR1 and CDR2: MNHEY, SVGEGT. The CDR3 is 14 residues long. J was trimmed by 8 bases and V by 7 bases; bases with no gene match: 11. As DNA, the CDR3 is TGTGCCAGCACCAAGAGCGGGAGGGCCGCGAAGCAGTACTTC. Its protein is CASTKSGRAAKQYF.

This clonotype has ten or more counts. The gene calls are TRBV20-1 and TRBJ1-2, with D maybe TRBD1 (5 bases). The CDR3 consists of 13 residues. Germline loops: CDR1 DFQATT, CDR2 SNEGSKA (reference sequence). Trimming pared 0 bases from V and 4 bases from J, leaving 9 bases between. The CDR3 protein is CSARDPGAYGYTF. In DNA form, the CDR3 reads TGCAGTGCTAGAGATCCCGGGGCCTATGGCTACACCTTC.

This clonotype was recorded at least ten times. The genes are TRBV20-1 and TRBJ1-1; D not resolved. Trimming shortened V by 5 bases and J by 0 bases, and 4 bases separated the two germline ends. In germline, CDR1 is DFQATT, CDR2 SNEGSKA (reference sequence). The CDR3 is 11 amino acids. CDR3 loop: CSAWLNTEAFF. The CDR3 DNA reads TGCAGTGCTTGGTTGAACACTGAAGCTTTCTTT.

This clonotype was seen a handful of times. The rearrangement links TRBV20-1 to TRBJ2-7, with TRBD1 as a possible D gene (6 bases). Trimming pared 3 bases from V and 2 bases from J, leaving 14 bases between. The CDR3 is 14 amino acids. In germline, CDR1 is DFQATT, CDR2 SNEGSKA (reference sequence). The CDR3 spells CSASPPDRPYEQYF. The CDR3 nucleotides read TGCAGTGCTAGCCCTCCCGACAGGCCCTACGAGCAGTACTTC.

This chain connects TRBV29-1 to TRBJ1-1; D gene unclear. The germline V gene has CDR1 SQVTM and CDR2 ANQGSEA. V lost 1 base, J lost 6 bases, and 15 bases lay in between. The CDR3 is made up of 14 amino acids. CDR3 sequence (DNA): TGCAGCGTTGAAGGTTATTGGGAAACATCTGAAGCTTTCTTT. It specifies CSVEGYWETSEAFF.

This clonotype appeared many times. J is TRBJ1-1 and V is TRBV10-3; 8 bases align to TRBD1. Germline CDR1 ENHRY, CDR2 SYGVKD. The CDR3 extends over 14 amino acids. J lost 4 bases, V lost 4 bases, and 5 bases had no gene match. This chain's CDR3 is CAISAQGVITEAFF. In DNA, the CDR3 is TGTGCCATCAGTGCACAGGGGGTGATCACTGAAGCTTTCTTT.

In its sample, this clonotype was seen many times. V gene TRBV20-1 combines with J gene TRBJ1-1; D is possibly TRBD1 (5 bases). The germline gives CDR1 DFQATT, CDR2 SNEGSKA (reference sequence). The length of the CDR3 is 12 residues. V was trimmed by 5 bases and J by 4 bases, leaving 11 bases between them. The CDR3 loop reads CSALDGGTEAFF. In nucleotides, the CDR3 is TGCAGTGCTCTCGACGGGGGCACTGAAGCTTTCTTT.

About this clonotype itself: The junction departs from germline at one end; a sequencing error may be responsible. V and J are TRBV6-1 and TRBJ1-5; TRBD1 matches 7 bases. The germline V gene encodes CDR1 MNHNS and CDR2 SASEGT. This CDR3 has 15 amino acids. The DNA for the CDR3 is TGTGCCAGCAGCAGGGGGGTTTCTAACAATCAGCCCCAGCTTTTT. Translating it yields CASSRGVSNNQPQLF.

Many counts were recorded for this clonotype. The V call is TRBV20-1, the J call TRBJ1-5; 7 bases map to TRBD1. CDR3 length equals 20 residues. V shed 1 base and J 3 bases; nucleotides not matched to a gene: 21. CDR1 DFQATT and CDR2 SNEGSKA come from the germline V gene (reference sequence). CDR3 protein: CSARVPPLARGSRNNQPQHF. The CDR3 DNA sequence: TGCAGTGCTAGAGTGCCACCGTTGGCCAGGGGGTCTCGTAACAATCAGCCCCAGCATTTT.